The 22 T cell receptor beta chains below all came from one sample that was sequenced in a study of cytomegalovirus exposure and HLA in healthy donors. It was with 60 Vbeta and 13 Jbeta primers that the PCR ran. Generated by immunoSEQ multiplex PCR, the TCRdb table keeps only in-frame clones and is missing some. The listing contains around 120,000 clones. Specimen: PBMCs. These TCRs come from a man aged 45-60 years in good health and CMV-seronegative.

This chain connects TRBV5-1 to TRBJ2-1; 8 nucleotides align to TRBD2. Germline-derived CDR1 and CDR2 are SGHRS and YFSETQ. The CDR3 length is 16 residues. J was trimmed by 9 bases and V by 7 bases; bases with no gene match: 18. CDR3 DNA sequence: TGCGCCAGCGGGGAGCTAACGGGAGGGCCTTTACCTGAGCAGTTCTTC. Its protein product is CASGELTGGPLPEQFF.

The chain uses TRBV5-5 and TRBJ1-3; possibly TRBD1 for D (6 bases). The CDR3 contains 15 residues. The germline V gene encodes CDR1 SGHKS and CDR2 YYEKEE (reference sequence). V shed 2 bases and J shed 6 bases, with 15 bases lying between them. CDR3 bases: TGTGCCAGCAGCTTAGGACAGATTCCTCCAAACACCATATATTTT. It encodes CASSLGQIPPNTIYF. Drawing the rest from reference TRBV5-5 and TRBJ1-3, the complete variable domain is DAGVTQSPTHLIKTRGQQVTLRCSPISGHKSVSWYQQVLGQGPQFIFQYYEKEERGRGNFPDRFSARQFPNYSSELNVNALLLGDSALYLCASSLGQIPPNTIYFGEGSWLTVV.

The chain employs TRBV18 and TRBJ1-2; D gene uncertain. With 0 bases removed from V and 8 bases from J, the gap between germline ends came to 13 bases. The CDR3 is made up of 14 amino acids. The germline V gene encodes CDR1 KGHSH and CDR2 LQKENI. The CDR3 loop is CASSPPNGVGGYTF. The CDR3 nucleotides are TGTGCCAGCTCACCACCGAACGGGGTCGGCGGCTACACCTTC. The variable domain in full, with the rest retrieved from reference TRBV18 and TRBJ1-2, is NAGVMQNPRHLVRRRGQEARLRCSPMKGHSHVYWYRQLPEEGLKFMVYLQKENIIDESGMPKERFSAEFPKEGPSILRIQQVVRGDSAAYFCASSPPNGVGGYTFGSGTRLTVV.

The gene calls are TRBV4-1 and TRBJ2-5; 8 positions match TRBD1. The CDR3 is 15 residues long. Germline lookup yields CDR1 MGHRA and CDR2 YSYEKL. With V trimmed by 0 bases and J by 5 bases, 5 bases remained unmatched. DNA for the CDR3: TGCGCCAGCAGCCAAGACAACAGGGGGAGGGAGACCCAGTACTTC. Residues: CASSQDNRGRETQYF.

The V gene is TRBV5-1, the J gene TRBJ2-5; no clear D gene. Deletions cut 0 bases from V and 2 bases from J, with 14 bases between. There are 16 residues in the CDR3. Germline CDR1 SGHRS, CDR2 YFSETQ. CDR3 loop: CASSLGPRIQQETQYF. CDR3 nucleotides: TGCGCCAGCAGCTTGGGGCCCAGGATTCAACAAGAGACCCAGTACTTC. Complete variable domain (other parts from reference TRBV5-1 and TRBJ2-5): KAGVTQTPRYLIKTRGQQVTLSCSPISGHRSVSWYQQTPGQGLQFLFEYFSETQRNKGNFPGRFSGRQFSNSRSEMNVSTLELGDSALYLCASSLGPRIQQETQYFGPGTRLLVL.

The chain has TRBV7-2 and TRBJ2-7; D may be TRBD2 (5 bases). Germline V lookup: CDR1 SGHTA, CDR2 FQGNSA. The CDR3 loop spans 16 amino acids. Trimming stripped 6 bases from V and 3 bases from J, with 21 bases between. DNA of the CDR3: TGTGCCAGCAGACTTGGCATTGGTGGACTTTACTACGAGCAGTACTTC. Its translation is CASRLGIGGLYYEQYF.

The rearrangement joins TRBV27 to TRBJ2-3; 7 positions match TRBD1. The length of the CDR3 is 13 residues. Unmatched junction bases numbered 5, after V lost 5 bases and J lost 6 bases. Germline V gene lookup returns CDR1 MNHEY and CDR2 SMNVEV (reference sequence). The CDR3 sequence is CASSGQARDTQYF. The CDR3 region has the DNA TGTGCCAGCAGTGGACAGGCAAGGGATACGCAGTATTTT.

V is TRBV6-5 and J is TRBJ2-3, with TRBD2 matching over 12 bases. The V and J ends lost 5 bases and 6 bases, in that order; junction bases with no gene match: 6. Germline CDR1 is MNHEY and CDR2 is SVGAGI. The CDR3 contains 15 residues. The CDR3 coding sequence is TGTGCCAGCAGTAGACTAGCGGGAGCGGGGGATACGCAGTATTTT. Amino acids: CASSRLAGAGDTQYF.

J is TRBJ1-2 and V is TRBV9; 8 bases align to TRBD1. V trimming: 6 bases; J trimming: 8 bases; junction bases outside the gene matches: 6. Germline V CDR1 and CDR2: SGDLS, YYNGEE. The CDR3 runs 12 residues. Here the CDR3 reads CASKTGAGGYTF. DNA of the CDR3: TGTGCCAGCAAGACAGGGGCAGGCGGCTACACCTTC. Complete variable domain (other parts from reference TRBV9 and TRBJ1-2): DSGVTQTPKHLITATGQRVTLRCSPRSGDLSVYWYQQSLDQGLQFLIQYYNGEERAKGNILERFSAQQFPDLHSELNLSSLELGDSALYFCASKTGAGGYTFGSGTRLTVV.

The J gene is TRBJ2-5, the V gene TRBV11-2, with D perhaps TRBD1 (5 bases). V lost 2 bases to trimming and J lost 1 base, with 8 bases between them. The V gene's germline CDR1 is SGHAT and CDR2 FQNNGV. This CDR3 comprises 14 residues. CDR3 residues: CASSLSGIQETQYF. CDR3 in DNA: TGTGCCAGCAGCTTATCAGGGATCCAAGAGACCCAGTACTTC.

The rearrangement joins TRBV6-4 to TRBJ1-5; D remains unclear. The CDR3 spans 13 residues. V was shortened by 3 bases and J by 0 bases, with 3 bases between the two germline ends. Germline V lookup: CDR1 MRHNA, CDR2 SNTAGT. CDR3 sequence reads: CASSEYSNQPQHF. The CDR3 nucleotides read TGTGCCAGCAGTGAATATAGCAATCAGCCCCAGCATTTT.

CDR3 amino acids: CASSLQGFETQYF. The CDR3 DNA sequence: TGCGCCAGCAGCTTACAGGGTTTTGAGACCCAGTACTTC. The chain combines TRBV5-1 with TRBJ2-5; TRBD1 might be the D (6 bases). The CDR3 consists of 13 residues. The germline CDR1 and CDR2 sequences are SGHRS and YFSETQ. Trimming shortened V by 2 bases and J by 5 bases, and 10 bases separated the two germline ends.

The V gene is TRBV5-1, the J gene TRBJ2-2, with 7 nucleotides matching TRBD2. This CDR3 is built from 17 residues. Germline trimming cut 3 bases from V and 6 bases from J; bases unmatched to any gene: 14. The V gene's germline CDR1 is SGHRS and CDR2 YFSETQ. The CDR3 DNA follows: TGCGCCAGCAGCTCCGACCAAGTAGTTGGGGGGGCCGGGGAGCTGTTTTTT. Translation: CASSSDQVVGGAGELFF.

V usage is TRBV7-2 and J usage is TRBJ2-3; D possibly corresponds to TRBD2 (5 bases). Germline V gene data show CDR1 as SGHTA and CDR2 as FQGNSA. V lost 5 bases and J 2 bases, leaving 11 bases between the germline ends. The CDR3 spans 14 residues. The CDR3 coding sequence is TGTGCCAGCAGCCCAGGACTGTACACAGATACGCAGTATTTT. As protein: CASSPGLYTDTQYF.

The rearrangement links TRBV18 to TRBJ1-2; D is perhaps TRBD1 (6 bases). Trimming cost V 6 bases and J 6 bases, with 20 bases left between them. The CDR3 spans 15 residues. Germline V gene lookup returns CDR1 KGHSH and CDR2 LQKENI. CDR3: CASSPGQPYSHGYTF. CDR3 in DNA: TGTGCCAGCTCCCCTGGACAGCCCTACTCACATGGCTACACCTTC.

The gene calls are TRBV11-2 and TRBJ1-2, with a possible D match to TRBD1 (5 bases). The germline CDR1 and CDR2 sequences are SGHAT and FQNNGV. The CDR3 spans 13 residues. Trimming took off 5 bases at V and 4 bases at J, with 11 bases between the two ends. The CDR3, as DNA: TGTGCCAGCAGCGGGGGACTTGGCTATGGCTACACCTTC. This sequence encodes CASSGGLGYGYTF.

The chain couples TRBV9 to TRBJ2-2; 7 bases map to TRBD1. The junction had 9 bases not matched to a gene; V was cut back by 4 bases and J by 0 bases. The CDR3 length is 17 residues. Looked up from germline, CDR1 is SGDLS and CDR2 is YYNGEE. CDR3 bases: TGTGCCAGCAGCCGTGCCCGGGACAGTCCGAACACCGGGGAGCTGTTTTTT. It encodes CASSRARDSPNTGELFF.

The chain carries TRBV10-2 and TRBJ2-7; the match to TRBD1 covers 8 bases. CDR3 length: 16 residues. V lost 10 bases, J lost 2 bases, and 16 bases stayed unmatched. Germline V gene sequence: CDR1 WSHSY, CDR2 SAAADI. CDR3: CATQGASSFPPYEQYF. For the CDR3, the DNA is TGCGCCACCCAGGGGGCTAGTTCATTTCCTCCCTACGAGCAGTACTTC.

V usage is TRBV7-8 and J usage is TRBJ2-7; 7 nucleotides agree with TRBD1. Germline V lookup: CDR1 SGHVS, CDR2 FQNEAQ. With 1 base clipped from V and 2 bases from J, the junction kept 11 bases outside the gene matches. This CDR3 has 17 amino acids. In DNA form, the CDR3 reads TGTGCCAGCAGCTTAGGGCCCGGGACAGAGAAACCCTACGAGCAGTACTTC. Amino acid sequence: CASSLGPGTEKPYEQYF. Looking up the rest from reference TRBV7-8 and TRBJ2-7 gives the full variable domain: GAGVSQSPRYKVAKRGQDVALRCDPISGHVSLFWYQQALGQGPEFLTYFQNEAQLDKSGLPSDRFFAERPEGSVSTLKIQRTQQEDSAVYLCASSLGPGTEKPYEQYFGPGTRLTVT.

The CDR3 protein is CASSSEFPDTQYF. As DNA, the CDR3 is TGCGCCAGCAGCAGCGAGTTTCCAGATACGCAGTATTTT. The chain has TRBV5-1 and TRBJ2-3; D unresolved. The CDR3 sequence is 13 residues long. The V gene's germline CDR1 is SGHRS and CDR2 YFSETQ. V was clipped by 4 bases and J by 4 bases, with 10 bases between them.

The chain joins TRBV27 to TRBJ1-2, with TRBD1 as a possible D gene (5 bases). Germline loops: CDR1 MNHEY, CDR2 SMNVEV (reference sequence). The CDR3 sequence is 13 residues long. Trimming stripped 0 bases from V and 7 bases from J, with 9 bases between. The CDR3 loop reads CASSLSGVGGYTF. In DNA form, the CDR3 reads TGTGCCAGCAGTTTATCAGGGGTTGGTGGCTACACCTTC.

The V call is TRBV2, the J call TRBJ2-7; 8 bases agree with TRBD1. The V segment lost 8 bases and the J segment 4 bases; nucleotides outside the gene matches: 4. Germline-derived CDR1 and CDR2 are SNHLY and FYNNEI. The CDR3 has 12 amino acids. DNA for the CDR3: TGTGCCAGCCGCAGGGGGCAATACGAGCAGTACTTC. Translated, it gives CASRRGQYEQYF.